This TCR beta chain derives from a study of blood T cells in healthy people across ages. Germline-derived CDR1 and CDR2 are SGDLS and YYNGEE. The CDR3 spans 14 residues. Deletions cut 3 bases from V and 8 bases from J, with 15 bases between. General observations from the study: Both naive CD4+ cell counts and diversity were greater in long-lived donors than in aged donors. Older age coincided with a roughly linear decline in TCR beta diversity per million T cells. TCR beta diversity tracked closely with naive T cell percentage.

A second about 7 to 11 cycle PCR used barcoded and J-beta primers. TCRdb reprocessed the 5' RACE reads via MiXCR and lists one record per CDR3 protein. The repertoire includes 1.5 million to 2 million distinct CDR3 sequences, around 35% of them detected once, and about 10% sits in the top ten. Regarding this clonotype: Its antigen remains unknown.

V is TRBV9 and J is TRBJ2-1; tentatively, D is TRBD1 or TRBD2 (5 bases each). The sequence was collected from a woman aged 25 to 45 in good health. What was sequenced was blood. CDR3 in DNA: TGTGCCAGCAGCGCTGGGGCAGGGAGTTATGAGCAGTTCTTC. Amino acids: CASSAGAGSYEQFF.